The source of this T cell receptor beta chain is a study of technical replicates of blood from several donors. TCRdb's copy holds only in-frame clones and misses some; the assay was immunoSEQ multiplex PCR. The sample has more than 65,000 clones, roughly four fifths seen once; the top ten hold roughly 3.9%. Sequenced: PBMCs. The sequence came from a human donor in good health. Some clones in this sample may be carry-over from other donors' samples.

CDR3 loop: CAWSLAGGQGETQYF. The CDR3 nucleotides are TGTGCCTGGAGCCTAGCGGGGGGGCAGGGGGAGACCCAGTACTTC. The chain links TRBV30 to TRBJ2-5; 12 bases align to TRBD2. The CDR3 contains 15 residues. Germline V lookup: CDR1 GTSNPN, CDR2 SVGIG (reference sequence). V dropped 3 bases and J dropped 5; count of bases not matched to a gene: 7.